This T cell receptor (beta chain) stems from a study of identical twins. As for this clonotype: Its specificity is unknown.

Each CDR3 protein gets one entry after TCRdb re-called the 5' RACE reads with MiXCR. The table shows about 720,000 distinct CDR3 sequences, with roughly 18% occurring only once. Trimming removed 0 bases at V and 4 bases at J, with 10 bases between. Germline CDR1 SGHTA, CDR2 FQGNSA. This CDR3 spans 15 amino acids. Overall study results and limits: Zero-insertion results could be subject to partial confounding by invariant MAIT and iNKT cells. It was out-of-frame TCR alpha sharing in monozygotic twins that models underestimated.

Healthy Caucasian donors formed the entire cohort. These data were also reused for a study on T cells expressing NK-cell markers. As reported in that work: With an anti-gamma-delta TCR antibody, sorting in several experiments was kept to alpha-beta TCR T cells.

This TCR was recovered from a woman under 30 in good health. The rearrangement joins TRBV7-2 to TRBJ1-5; D might be TRBD1 (5 bases). Sequenced material: PBMCs. DNA of the CDR3: TGTGCCAGCAGCTTAGCTGGGACCAATAATCAGCCCCAGCATTTT. This gives the protein CASSLAGTNNQPQHF.